This TCR beta chain was identified during a study of blood T cell repertoires in COVID-19. Turning to the study itself: The United States, Italy and Spain supplied acute and convalescent COVID-19 samples. Nucleic acid was either cDNA or gDNA, and it came from T cells, B-cell-depleted T cells, or PBMCs.

In the source study's methods: Amplification with reference gene primers provided the estimates of nucleated cell counts. Produced via immunoSEQ multiplex PCR; TCRdb's table is partial and in-frame only. V, J and clone size were drawn from that table, and D and trimming were deduced from the DNA. This repertoire shows some 46,000 clones, over 70% found once; its top ten account for approximately 4.7%. V shed 3 bases, J shed 3 bases, and the junction held 2 bases outside the gene matches. The CDR3 is 14 amino acids. Per the germline V gene, CDR1 is KGHSH and CDR2 is LQKENI. This clonotype originated in a human donor in a cohort sampled during active COVID-19. The sequencing input was peripheral blood. This chain links TRBV18 with TRBJ2-4; 7 bases match TRBD2. The CDR3 sequence: CASSPTGGKNIQYF. CDR3 DNA: TGTGCCAGCTCACCGACGGGAGGCAAAAACATTCAGTACTTC.